This is a list of T cell receptor beta chains from one sample in a study of blood T cell repertoires in COVID-19. The table came from immunoSEQ multiplex PCR; TCRdb's copy has only in-frame clones and leaves some out. This table has 150,000 to 200,000 clones, 65% to 80% appearing once. The sequenced material came from peripheral blood. The source is a man between 60 and 75 years old with acute or convalescent COVID-19. Both conserved end residues are part of each CDR3. Each record gives: V gene, J gene, D gene, clone size, CDR3 protein, CDR3 DNA. The D gene is left open where the match is weak. Clone size is not always given. Where it is, it says once, few, many or a class for expanded clones.

V: TRBV18
J: TRBJ2-5
D: TRBD1
size: .
CDR3: CASSPSLDRAETQYF
DNA: TGTGCCAGCTCACCCTCCTTGGACAGGGCGGAGACCCAGTACTTC

V: TRBV14
J: TRBJ2-3
D: TRBD1
size: .
CDR3: CASSRTTGPGHGRTDTQYF
DNA: TGTGCCAGCAGCCGCACGACAGGGCCCGGGCATGGGCGCACAGATACGCAGTATTTT

V: TRBV6-5
J: TRBJ2-1
D: .
size: .
CDR3: CASSYSLASHEQFF
DNA: TGTGCCAGCAGTTACAGCCTAGCGAGCCATGAGCAGTTCTTC

V: TRBV19
J: TRBJ1-1
D: TRBD1
size: .
CDR3: CASTSGTGFTEAFF
DNA: TGTGCCAGTACCTCAGGGACAGGGTTCACTGAAGCTTTCTTT

V: TRBV5-4
J: TRBJ1-1
D: TRBD1
size: .
CDR3: CASSLTTGSEAFF
DNA: TGTGCCAGCAGCCTAACGACAGGGTCTGAAGCTTTCTTT

V: TRBV19
J: TRBJ1-2
D: TRBD1
size: .
CDR3: CASSIGPDRGYGYTF
DNA: TGTGCCAGTAGTATAGGGCCGGACAGGGGCTATGGCTACACCTTC

V: TRBV12-3/TRBV12-4
J: TRBJ1-1
D: .
size: .
CDR3: CASTPMNTEAFF
DNA: TGTGCCAGCACCCCCATGAACACTGAAGCTTTCTTT

V: TRBV24-1
J: TRBJ1-5
D: TRBD1
size: .
CDR3: CATSDSLGTDQPQHF
DNA: TGTGCCACCAGTGATTCCCTAGGGACAGATCAGCCCCAGCATTTT

V: TRBV24-1
J: TRBJ2-7
D: TRBD1
size: once
CDR3: CATSESGGPYEQYF
DNA: TGTGCCACCAGTGAATCAGGGGGCCCCTACGAGCAGTACTTC

V: TRBV18
J: TRBJ2-7
D: TRBD1
size: .
CDR3: CASSPDRGPYEQYF
DNA: TGTGCCAGCTCACCTGACAGGGGCCCCTACGAGCAGTACTTC

V: TRBV5-1
J: TRBJ2-5
D: .
size: .
CDR3: CASSLADGTYETQYF
DNA: TGCGCCAGCAGCTTGGCCGACGGGACATACGAGACCCAGTACTTC

V: TRBV2
J: TRBJ1-3
D: .
size: .
CDR3: CASSERLMRVNTIYF
DNA: TGTGCCAGCAGTGAGCGGCTTATGAGGGTAAACACCATATATTTT

V: TRBV28
J: TRBJ2-6
D: .
size: many
CDR3: CASSYTGSGANVLTF
DNA: TGTGCCAGCAGTTATACAGGGTCTGGGGCCAACGTCCTGACTTTC

V: TRBV7-9
J: TRBJ2-7
D: .
size: few
CDR3: CASSSPLGSGEQYF
DNA: TGTGCCAGCAGCTCCCCTTTGGGCTCGGGGGAGCAGTACTTC

V: TRBV27
J: TRBJ1-2
D: TRBD1
size: .
CDR3: CASSLSRTGGTFYGYTF
DNA: TGTGCCAGCAGTTTATCGAGGACAGGGGGGACTTTCTATGGCTACACCTTC

V: TRBV19
J: TRBJ1-6
D: TRBD1
size: .
CDR3: CASRERDSSSPLHF
DNA: TGTGCCAGTAGGGAGAGGGACAGTTCATCACCCCTCCACTTT

V: TRBV2
J: TRBJ2-1
D: .
size: few
CDR3: CASVYRGGMHNEQFF
DNA: TGTGCCAGCGTCTACAGGGGGGGAATGCACAATGAGCAGTTCTTC

V: TRBV29-1
J: TRBJ2-2
D: .
size: .
CDR3: CSVDWQGTGELFF
DNA: TGCAGCGTTGATTGGCAGGGGACCGGGGAGCTGTTTTTT

V: TRBV6-5
J: TRBJ2-7
D: .
size: .
CDR3: CATKGEWSSYEQYF
DNA: TGTGCCACCAAGGGGGAATGGAGCTCCTACGAGCAGTACTTC

V: TRBV7-3
J: TRBJ2-5
D: .
size: .
CDR3: CASSLSGGAGETQYF
DNA: TGTGCCAGCAGCTTAAGTGGGGGGGCCGGAGAGACCCAGTACTTC